The 18 T cell receptor beta chains below were found in one sample sequenced in a study of cytomegalovirus exposure and HLA in healthy donors. 13 Jbeta primers and 60 Vbeta primers were used for the PCR. Clones were read by immunoSEQ multiplex PCR, and TCRdb kept only the in-frame ones, dropping some. The sample carries roughly 160,000 clones, 80% to 90% recorded once. Source material: PBMCs. The receptors originated from a woman between 45 and 65 years old in good health and CMV-seronegative.

The chain couples TRBV28 to TRBJ1-2; tentatively, D is TRBD1 (6 bases). Deletions cut 6 bases from V and 8 bases from J, with 13 bases between. This CDR3 contains 12 residues. Germline V gene lookup returns CDR1 MDHEN and CDR2 SYDVKM. CDR3 DNA: TGTGCCAGCAGCCGAGGACAGATAGGCTACACCTTC. Its protein is CASSRGQIGYTF.

This clone appeared once. J is TRBJ2-3 and V is TRBV2, with D uncertain. The CDR3 length is 15 residues. V dropped 4 bases and J dropped 2 bases, with 13 bases sitting between them. Germline loops: CDR1 SNHLY, CDR2 FYNNEI. The DNA for the CDR3 is TGTGCCAGCAGTGTTTCAAGCGCATACACAGATACGCAGTATTTT. Protein: CASSVSSAYTDTQYF.

The V and J genes are TRBV27 and TRBJ2-4; D is perhaps TRBD2 (6 bases). Trimming pared 3 bases from V and 0 bases from J, leaving 18 bases between. CDR3 length: 18 amino acids. Germline CDR1 and CDR2: MNHEY and SMNVEV (reference sequence). The CDR3 spells CASSFRDFDIIAKNIQYF. In nucleotides, the CDR3 is TGTGCCAGCAGTTTCCGGGACTTTGATATAATAGCCAAAAACATTCAGTACTTC.

The genes are TRBV4-2 and TRBJ2-3; 8 positions match TRBD1. The CDR3 runs to 16 residues. Germline V CDR1 and CDR2: LGHNA, YNFKEQ. Trimming removed 0 bases from V and 5 bases from J; junction bases left unmatched: 7. In nucleotides, the CDR3 is TGTGCCAGCAGCCAAGATTACAGGGGGTTAATAGATACGCAGTATTTT. It translates to CASSQDYRGLIDTQYF.

This clone has only one observation. This sequence joins TRBV5-6 and TRBJ1-2, with TRBD1 matching over 7 bases. CDR1 SGHDT and CDR2 YYEEEE come from the germline V gene. The trim removed 2 bases at V and 2 bases at J, leaving 9 bases unmatched. The CDR3 extends over 16 amino acids. The CDR3 sequence: CASSFGQGVGNYGYTF. CDR3 bases: TGTGCCAGCAGCTTCGGGCAGGGGGTGGGGAACTATGGCTACACCTTC.

The chain combines TRBV5-6 with TRBJ2-7; D perhaps matches TRBD1 (6 bases). This CDR3 has 15 amino acids. V lost 2 bases and J 1 base, leaving 13 bases between the germline ends. Germline values: CDR1 SGHDT, CDR2 YYEEEE. CDR3 sequence (DNA): TGTGCCAGCAGCTTTCCGCATGGACAGTCCTACGAGCAGTACTTC. It codes for CASSFPHGQSYEQYF.

CDR3 protein: CASGQTAGVNTGELFF. Here the CDR3 DNA reads TGTGCCAGCGGACAAACGGCGGGGGTGAACACCGGGGAGCTGTTTTTT. The chain employs TRBV11-2 and TRBJ2-2, with 7 positions matching TRBD2. The V segment lost 8 bases and the J segment 1 base; nucleotides outside the gene matches: 10. The CDR3 totals 16 residues. Germline CDR1 SGHAT, CDR2 FQNNGV.

This chain connects TRBV28 to TRBJ2-2; D is unresolved. Germline-derived CDR1 and CDR2 are MDHEN and SYDVKM. Trimming took 4 bases from V and 5 from J, leaving 8 bases between them. This CDR3 spans 13 amino acids. The CDR3 sequence is CASSSYSTGELFF. The CDR3 nucleotides are TGTGCCAGCAGTTCCTACAGTACCGGGGAGCTGTTTTTT.

This clone was counted between two and nine times. The CDR3 DNA reads as TGCGCCAGCAGCCCATCGAGTCAGGGGGCTAGGGGAGCTTTCTTT. Translation gives CASSPSSQGARGAFF. The V and J genes are TRBV5-1 and TRBJ1-1, with 8 bases aligning to TRBD1. The CDR3 is 15 residues long. V gave up 4 bases and J gave up 10 bases; unmatched junction bases: 15. Germline V gene sequence: CDR1 SGHRS, CDR2 YFSETQ.

The chain carries TRBV9 and TRBJ1-1, with unresolved D. Trimming took off 0 bases at V and 3 bases at J, with 9 bases between the two ends. The CDR3 spans 14 residues. Germline lookup yields CDR1 SGDLS and CDR2 YYNGEE. The CDR3 DNA sequence: TGTGCCAGCAGCGTAGCGGGGAGGGACACTGAAGCTTTCTTT. It specifies CASSVAGRDTEAFF. Drawing the rest from reference TRBV9 and TRBJ1-1, the complete variable domain is DSGVTQTPKHLITATGQRVTLRCSPRSGDLSVYWYQQSLDQGLQFLIQYYNGEERAKGNILERFSAQQFPDLHSELNLSSLELGDSALYFCASSVAGRDTEAFFGQGTRLTVV.

The chain carries TRBV9 and TRBJ1-5, with D perhaps matching TRBD1 (5 bases). The V end lost 4 bases, the J end lost 0 bases, and 11 bases lay between the germline ends. Germline V gives CDR1 SGDLS, CDR2 YYNGEE. The CDR3 is 15 amino acids. CDR3: CASSQDSYSNQPQHF. CDR3 sequence (DNA): TGTGCCAGCAGCCAAGACAGTTATAGCAATCAGCCCCAGCATTTT.

The chain links TRBV5-6 to TRBJ1-5; 7 bases are shared with TRBD1. The ends lost 4 bases at V and 5 bases at J; junction bases unmatched: 6. Per germline, CDR1 SGHDT and CDR2 YYEEEE. The CDR3 is made up of 14 amino acids. In DNA, the CDR3 is TGTGCCAGCAGCGTTACAGGGGTGGATCAGCCCCAGCATTTT. Protein sequence: CASSVTGVDQPQHF.

This chain uses TRBV6-6 with TRBJ2-3; TRBD2 matches at 8 bases. V shed 0 bases, J shed 4 bases, and the junction held 6 bases outside the gene matches. Per germline, CDR1 MNHNY and CDR2 SVGAGI (reference sequence). The CDR3 sequence is 16 residues long. CDR3 nucleotide sequence: TGTGCCAGCAGTTACTCGATCGGGGGGGTTGCAGATACGCAGTATTTT. Its translation: CASSYSIGGVADTQYF.

The rearrangement uses TRBV7-3 and TRBJ2-3; 12 bases agree with TRBD2. Per the germline V gene, CDR1 is SGHTA and CDR2 is FQGTGA. Trimming at V came to 3 bases and at J to 5 bases, leaving 6 bases not matched to a gene. The CDR3 extends over 16 amino acids. Here the CDR3 DNA reads TGTGCCAGCAGCTTCCTAGCGGGGGGGCTAGAAGATACGCAGTATTTT. Protein product: CASSFLAGGLEDTQYF. Filled out from reference TRBV7-3 and TRBJ2-3, the complete variable domain reads GAGVSQTPSNKVTEKGKYVELRCDPISGHTALYWYRQSLGQGPEFLIYFQGTGAADDSGLPNDRFFAVRPEGSVSTLKIQRTERGDSAVYLCASSFLAGGLEDTQYFGPGTRLTVL.

The rearrangement joins TRBV6-5 to TRBJ2-7; 9 positions agree with TRBD1. The CDR3 sequence is 14 residues long. V lost 5 bases to trimming and J lost 6 bases; unmatched junction nucleotides: 8. Germline V gene data show CDR1 as MNHEY and CDR2 as SVGAGI. The CDR3 bases are TGTGCCAGCAGTCGCTCGGACAGGGGAGGCGAGCAGTACTTC. Amino acid sequence: CASSRSDRGGEQYF.

V and J are TRBV2 and TRBJ1-6, with D perhaps matching TRBD1 (5 bases). This CDR3 is 17 amino acids long. Germline loops: CDR1 SNHLY, CDR2 FYNNEI. V lost 3 bases and J lost 9, with 21 bases in between. The CDR3 nucleotides are TGTGCCAGCAGTGATCGGGCCCTCTGGACAAAAGGTTCACCCCTCCACTTT. This sequence encodes CASSDRALWTKGSPLHF.

The chain has TRBV6-1 and TRBJ2-3; TRBD2 matches at 8 bases. V lost 3 bases, J lost 9 bases, and 20 bases stayed unmatched. CDR3 size: 18 residues. CDR1 is MNHNS and CDR2 is SASEGT in the germline V gene. The CDR3 spells CASSEAGGAGARSWTQYF. Here the CDR3 DNA reads TGTGCCAGCAGTGAGGCTGGGGGAGCGGGGGCCCGGAGTTGGACGCAGTATTTT.

The J gene is TRBJ2-3, the V gene TRBV2; 8 nucleotides align to TRBD1. The junction had 4 bases not matched to a gene; V was cut back by 6 bases and J by 2 bases. Germline lookup yields CDR1 SNHLY and CDR2 FYNNEI. The CDR3 totals 14 residues. CDR3 sequence: CASSRDRNTDTQYF. CDR3 sequence (DNA): TGTGCCAGCAGCCGGGACAGGAACACAGATACGCAGTATTTT.